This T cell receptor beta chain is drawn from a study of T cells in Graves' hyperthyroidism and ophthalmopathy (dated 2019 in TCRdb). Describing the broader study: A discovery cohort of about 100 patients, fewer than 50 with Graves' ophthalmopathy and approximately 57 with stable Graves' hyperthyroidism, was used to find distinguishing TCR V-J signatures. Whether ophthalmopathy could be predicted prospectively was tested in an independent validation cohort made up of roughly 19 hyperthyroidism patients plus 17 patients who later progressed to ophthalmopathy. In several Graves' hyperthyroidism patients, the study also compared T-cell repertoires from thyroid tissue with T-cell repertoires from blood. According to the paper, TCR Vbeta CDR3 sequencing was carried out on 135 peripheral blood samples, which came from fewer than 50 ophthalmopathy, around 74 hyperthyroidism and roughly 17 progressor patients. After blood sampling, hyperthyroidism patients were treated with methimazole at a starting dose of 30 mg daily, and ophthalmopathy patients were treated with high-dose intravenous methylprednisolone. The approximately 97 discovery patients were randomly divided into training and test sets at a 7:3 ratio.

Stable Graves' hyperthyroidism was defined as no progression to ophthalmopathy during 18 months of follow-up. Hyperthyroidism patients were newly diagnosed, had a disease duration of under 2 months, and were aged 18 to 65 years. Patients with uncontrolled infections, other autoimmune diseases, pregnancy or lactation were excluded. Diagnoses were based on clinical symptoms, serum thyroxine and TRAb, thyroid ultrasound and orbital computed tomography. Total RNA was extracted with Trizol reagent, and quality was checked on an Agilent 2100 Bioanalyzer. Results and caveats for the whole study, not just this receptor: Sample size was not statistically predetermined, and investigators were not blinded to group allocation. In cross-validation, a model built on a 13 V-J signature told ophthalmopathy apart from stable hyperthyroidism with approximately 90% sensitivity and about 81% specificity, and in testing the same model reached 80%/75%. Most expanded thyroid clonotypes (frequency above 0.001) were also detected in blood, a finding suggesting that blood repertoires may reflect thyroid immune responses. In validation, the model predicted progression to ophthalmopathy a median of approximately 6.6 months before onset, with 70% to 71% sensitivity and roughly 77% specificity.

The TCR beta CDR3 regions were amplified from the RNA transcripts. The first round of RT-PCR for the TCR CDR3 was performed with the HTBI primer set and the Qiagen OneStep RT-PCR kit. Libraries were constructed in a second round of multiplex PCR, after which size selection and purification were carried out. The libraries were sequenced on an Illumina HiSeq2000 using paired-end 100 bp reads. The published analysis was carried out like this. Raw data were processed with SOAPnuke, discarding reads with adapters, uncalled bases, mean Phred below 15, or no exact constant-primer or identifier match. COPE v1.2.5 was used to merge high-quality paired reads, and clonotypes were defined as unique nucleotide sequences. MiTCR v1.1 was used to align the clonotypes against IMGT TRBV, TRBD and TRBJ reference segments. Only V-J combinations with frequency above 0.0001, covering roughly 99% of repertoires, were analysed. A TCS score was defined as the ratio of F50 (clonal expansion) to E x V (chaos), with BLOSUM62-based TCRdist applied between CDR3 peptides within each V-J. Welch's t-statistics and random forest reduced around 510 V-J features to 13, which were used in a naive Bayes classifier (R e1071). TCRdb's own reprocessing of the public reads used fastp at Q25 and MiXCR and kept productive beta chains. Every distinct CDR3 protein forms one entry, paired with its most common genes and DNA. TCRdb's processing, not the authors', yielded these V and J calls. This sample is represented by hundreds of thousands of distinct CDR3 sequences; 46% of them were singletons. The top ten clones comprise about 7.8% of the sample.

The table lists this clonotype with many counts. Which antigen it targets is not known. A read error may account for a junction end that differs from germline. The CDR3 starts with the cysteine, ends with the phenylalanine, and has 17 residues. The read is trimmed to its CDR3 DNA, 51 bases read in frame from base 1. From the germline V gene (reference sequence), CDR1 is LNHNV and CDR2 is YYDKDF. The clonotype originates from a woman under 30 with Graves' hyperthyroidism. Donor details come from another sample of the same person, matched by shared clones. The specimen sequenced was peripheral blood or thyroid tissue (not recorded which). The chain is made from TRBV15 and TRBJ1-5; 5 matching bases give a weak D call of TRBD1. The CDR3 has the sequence CATNREGSIRSNQPQHF. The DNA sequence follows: TGTGCCACCAACAGAGAGGGGAGTATACGTAGCAATCAGCCCCAGCATTTT.